This TCR beta chain comes out of a study of T cells in Graves' hyperthyroidism and ophthalmopathy (dated 2019 in TCRdb). Background on the whole study: Peripheral blood samples were taken at the time of initial diagnosis, prior to any treatment. In six Graves' hyperthyroidism patients, the study also compared T-cell repertoires from thyroid tissue with T-cell repertoires from blood. To identify TCR V-J signatures that set the groups apart, the researchers used a discovery cohort of about a hundred patients, made up of 40 to 45 with Graves' ophthalmopathy and some 56 with stable Graves' hyperthyroidism. The roughly 94 discovery patients were randomly divided into training and test sets at a 7:3 ratio. After blood sampling, hyperthyroidism patients were treated with methimazole at a starting dose of 30 mg daily, and ophthalmopathy patients were treated with high-dose intravenous methylprednisolone. The paper reports TCR Vbeta CDR3 sequencing of about 140 peripheral blood samples: around 45 ophthalmopathy, fewer than 85 hyperthyroidism and roughly 17 progressor patients. Prospective prediction of ophthalmopathy was tested in an independent validation cohort consisting of 18 hyperthyroidism patients and approximately 16 patients who later progressed to ophthalmopathy. Overall results and qualifications from the work: During validation, the model predicted progression to ophthalmopathy a median of approximately 6.5 months ahead of onset, with roughly 65% sensitivity and more than 72% specificity. Most expanded thyroid clonotypes (frequency above 0.001) were also detected in blood, a finding suggesting that blood repertoires may reflect thyroid immune responses. A model built on a 13 V-J signature distinguished ophthalmopathy from stable hyperthyroidism, reaching 85% to 90% sensitivity and around 81% specificity in cross-validation and 80%/75% in testing. Sample size was not statistically predetermined, and investigators were not blinded to group allocation.

As regards this clonotype: The target of this receptor is not known. The germline gene is not matched at one end of the junction; a read error may be the cause.

Ophthalmopathy patients had moderately to severely active disease, with a Clinical Activity Score of 3 or more, a NOSPECS grade of 4 or more, and a disease duration of less than 3 months. Exclusion was applied to patients with uncontrolled infections, other autoimmune diseases, pregnancy or lactation. Clinical symptoms, serum thyroxine and TRAb, thyroid ultrasound, and orbital computed tomography formed the basis for the diagnoses. PBMCs were isolated from about 10 ml of fresh peripheral blood by Ficoll-Paque density gradient centrifugation. Total RNA was extracted with Trizol reagent, and quality was checked on an Agilent 2100 Bioanalyzer. The TCR beta CDR3 regions were amplified from the RNA transcripts. For the first round of RT-PCR on the TCR CDR3, the HTBI primer set was used together with the Qiagen OneStep RT-PCR kit. Libraries were constructed in a second round of multiplex PCR, after which size selection and purification were carried out. The libraries were sequenced on an Illumina HiSeq2000 using paired-end 100 bp reads. The authors' pipeline ran thus. SOAPnuke was used to process the raw data, removing reads that contained adapters or uncalled bases, had a mean Phred below 15, or lacked an exact match to the constant primer or identifier. High-quality paired reads were merged with COPE v1.2.5, and unique nucleotide sequences were defined as clonotypes. MiTCR v1.1 was used to align clonotypes to the IMGT TRBV, TRBD and TRBJ reference segments. Only V-J combinations with frequency above 0.0001, covering 99.2% of repertoires, were analysed. A TCS score was defined as the ratio between F50 (clonal expansion) and ExV (chaos), using BLOSUM62-based TCRdist between CDR3 peptides within each V-J. Welch's t-statistics and random forest reduced 514 V-J features to 10 to 15, which were used in a naive Bayes classifier (R e1071). The raw public data were reprocessed by TCRdb itself: fastp quality trimming at Q25, MiXCR clonotype calling, in-frame beta chains only. Each entry merges the rows of one CDR3 protein and shows their most common DNA and genes. The V and J calls, along with clone size, are taken from TCRdb and not from the paper's own processing. For this sample the table gives almost 350,000 distinct CDR3 sequences, of which around 18% were detected only once. The ten largest account for 15% to 18% of the sample.

There are 14 amino acids in the CDR3, from cysteine to phenylalanine inclusive. The CDR3 DNA has 42 bases and is translated from base 1. The germline V gene gives CDR1 as SGDLS and CDR2 as YYNGEE. What was sequenced was blood. Here the chain combines TRBV9 and TRBJ2-7; TRBD2 fits 8 bases in the junction. The clonotype originates from a woman in her 40s with Graves' ophthalmopathy. The CDR3 reads CACSPNAGGYEQYF. The nucleotides read TGTGCCTGCAGCCCAAACGCGGGGGGTTACGAGCAGTACTTC. With all but the CDR3 taken from the reference TRBV9 and TRBJ2-7 genes, the full variable domain is: DSGVTQTPKHLITATGQRVTLRCSPRSGDLSVYWYQQSLDQGLQFLIQYYNGEERAKGNILERFSAQQFPDLHSELNLSSLELGDSALYFCACSPNAGGYEQYFGPGTRLTVT.